This record looks at one T cell receptor (beta chain) sequence and its context. This receptor's antigen is unknown. No much larger clone is present one base from it, and per-base qualities are unavailable. All of the isolated RNA was reverse transcribed with the High Capacity cDNA Reverse Transcription Kit, so expressed TCRB transcripts were sequenced. Deep immunoSEQ sequencing was performed on naive, central memory and regulatory T cell samples, with an average of roughly 3.3 million total reads per sample. After sorted cells were lysed in RLT buffer, RNA was extracted with DNase-treated RNeasy Micro or Mini kits, with the choice depending on cell number. To prevent cross-contamination, each cell subset was processed individually, whereas patient and healthy donor samples were processed jointly. The immunoSEQ multiplex PCR was used to amplify TCRB sequences from cDNA, generating 87-bp fragments that spanned the CDR3 region. Sequencing of the amplicons was performed on the Illumina HiSeq platform. In the authors' own workflow: Synthetic template baselines were used to correct PCR bias computationally, reads within Hamming distance 2 were collapsed, and singletons that could not be merged were discarded. Reads were aligned against IMGT to assign V, D and J genes, CDR3 length and insertions or deletions at six rearrangement sites. Within each subset, clonotype counts were normalized to sorted cell number, after which true diversity and Gini coefficients were computed with the tcR R package. Repertoire sharing was quantified using the overlap coefficient calculated on TCRB nucleotide sequences. Sourced from immuneACCESS, this table was stored by TCRdb with only in-frame sequences that have V and J called. A share of the clones is absent; for the studies checked, an unresolved V gene accounts for under half, and the remainder has no known explanation. D and trimming were read from the DNA, whereas the V and J calls and clone size are those reported in that table. In this sample the table shows 150,000 to 180,000 clones, approximately 10% of which occur a single time. The ten top clones hold 0.5% of the sample.

The CDR3 goes from the cysteine to the phenylalanine over 18 residues. The only DNA kept is the CDR3, 54 bases in frame from the first base. Unmatched junction bases come to 14, with V trimmed by 0 bases and J by 3 bases. As encoded in the germline V gene, CDR1 is SGDLS while CDR2 is YYNGEE. Each donor gave one peripheral blood draw, roughly 0.11 L on average, collected into heparinised tubes. A BD FACSAria II was used to sort naive, central memory, regulatory and stem cell-like memory CD4+ T cells with a panel that included CD45RO, CCR7, CD25, CD127, CD95 and CD27. Purity was above 98% for every sorted population. PBMCs were separated immediately by Lymphoprep density gradient centrifugation and were stained directly, without being cultured. So that batch effects would be minimized, each experiment stained and sorted samples in pairs, pairing one healthy donor with one patient. The source of the sample is a study of beta chain features in type 1 diabetes listed by TCRdb under 2018. Regarding the study in general: Mean age, gender distribution, total cell number and subset yield did not differ between patients and healthy donors. A total of about 100 million sorted cells were examined across all samples, and RNA yield correlated strongly with the number of cells per subset. The study compared TCRB repertoires of sorted circulating CD4+ T cell subsets between recently diagnosed type 1 diabetes patients and matched healthy donors. Regulatory and stem cell-like memory subsets were obtained from only 8 patients and about 8 healthy donors, while naive and central memory subsets were obtained from all 30 or so donors.

Results and caveats for the whole study, not just this receptor: PCR might favor shorter templates, but patient and control samples were amplified and corrected together, so any skew would affect both groups equally. Because cDNA was sequenced instead of genomic DNA, highly expressing activated cells could be over-represented, though the groups showed no difference in activation or CD3 levels. At VDJ recombination sites, type 1 diabetes patients had fewer insertions and more deleted nucleotides, which implies abnormalities in thymic rearrangement. Type 1 diabetes patients showed a moderate but significant shortening of TCRB CDR3 length in all four CD4+ subsets. The naive, central memory and regulatory TCRB repertoires appeared to resemble one another more closely among patients than among healthy donors. Because small numbers of individuals were included in the HLA sub-analyses, any influence of HLA type on TCRB rearrangement was left unresolved.

The chain links TRBV9 with TRBJ1-2, with TRBD1 identical over 7 junction bases. The sequence derives from a man aged 30 to 45 with type 1 diabetes. The sequencing sample was made of central memory CD4+ T cells from blood. The CDR3 corresponds to CASSVGRTGVVVDYGYTF. The DNA reads as follows: TGTGCCAGCAGCGTAGGAAGAACAGGGGTGGTAGTGGACTATGGCTACACCTTC.